This T cell receptor beta chain was sequenced in a study of T cells after yellow fever vaccination. General study points: Secondary responses were weaker yet peaked faster, day 5 versus 15. Reappearance after the booster was seen for most primary-vaccination clones, at around 95% CD4 and more than 80% CD8. Highly abundant clonotypes carried over from the bulk population could end up in FACS-sorted repertoires as contaminants. Across the CD4 and CD8 compartments, a small share of clonotypes was present in both.

In TCRdb, the 5' RACE reads were re-called with MiXCR into one record per CDR3 protein. This table has approximately 550,000 distinct CDR3 sequences, 15% to 20% appearing once. This clonotype was picked up a small number of times. Its antigen is currently unknown. Germline lookup yields CDR1 MNHEY and CDR2 SVGAGI. The CDR3 totals 13 residues. Deletions cut 2 bases from V and 7 bases from J, with 12 bases between. The material sequenced was PBMCs, taken 15 days after the yellow fever booster vaccination. The receptor was isolated from a man between 25 and 39 years old who received the YFV17D yellow fever vaccine. V is TRBV6-5 and J is TRBJ2-7, with D tentatively TRBD1 or TRBD2 (5 bases each). CDR3 residues: CASSYTRGWEQYF. DNA for the CDR3: TGTGCCAGCAGTTACACTAGGGGTTGGGAGCAGTACTTC.